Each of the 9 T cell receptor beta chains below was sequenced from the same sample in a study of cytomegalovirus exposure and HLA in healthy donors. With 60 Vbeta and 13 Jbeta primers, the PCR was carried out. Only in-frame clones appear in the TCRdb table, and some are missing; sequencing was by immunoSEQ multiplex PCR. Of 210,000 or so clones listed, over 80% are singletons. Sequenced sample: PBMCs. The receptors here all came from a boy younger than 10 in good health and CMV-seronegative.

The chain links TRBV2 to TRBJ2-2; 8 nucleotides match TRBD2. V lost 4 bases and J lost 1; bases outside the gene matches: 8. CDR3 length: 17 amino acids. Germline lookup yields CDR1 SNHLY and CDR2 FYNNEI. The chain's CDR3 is CASSVSAGEMNTGELFF. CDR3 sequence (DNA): TGTGCCAGCAGTGTTTCAGCGGGAGAGATGAACACCGGGGAGCTGTTTTTT.

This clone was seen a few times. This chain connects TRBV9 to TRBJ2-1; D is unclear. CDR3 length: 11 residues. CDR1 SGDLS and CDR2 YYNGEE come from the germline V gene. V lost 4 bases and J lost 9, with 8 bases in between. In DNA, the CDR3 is TGTGCCAGCAGCCGTAGTAGTGAGCAGTTCTTC. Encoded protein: CASSRSSEQFF.

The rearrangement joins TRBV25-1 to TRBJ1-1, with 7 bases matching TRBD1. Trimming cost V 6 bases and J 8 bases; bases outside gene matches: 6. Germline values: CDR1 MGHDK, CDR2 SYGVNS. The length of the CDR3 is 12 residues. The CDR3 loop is CASRPGQLEAFF. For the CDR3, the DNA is TGTGCCAGCAGGCCGGGACAGTTAGAAGCTTTCTTT.

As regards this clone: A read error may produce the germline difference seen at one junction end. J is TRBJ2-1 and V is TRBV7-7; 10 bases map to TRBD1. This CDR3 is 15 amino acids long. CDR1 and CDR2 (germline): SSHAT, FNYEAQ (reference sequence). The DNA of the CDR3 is TGTGCTAGCAGCCAGGGGCGGGACAGGGGAAACGAGCAGTTCTTC. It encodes CASSQGRDRGNEQFF.

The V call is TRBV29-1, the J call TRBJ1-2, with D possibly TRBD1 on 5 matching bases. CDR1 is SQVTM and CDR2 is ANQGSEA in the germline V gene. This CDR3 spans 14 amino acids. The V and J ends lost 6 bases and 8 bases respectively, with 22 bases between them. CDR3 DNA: TGCAGCGTCCCGGCTCAAGGGGCCCTAGGAGGCTACACCTTC. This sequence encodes CSVPAQGALGGYTF.

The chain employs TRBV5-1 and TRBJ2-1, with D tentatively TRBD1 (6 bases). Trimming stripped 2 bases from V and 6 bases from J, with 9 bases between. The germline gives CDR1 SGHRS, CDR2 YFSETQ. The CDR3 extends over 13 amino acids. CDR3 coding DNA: TGCGCCAGCAGCTTACAGGGTAGCAATGAGCAGTTCTTC. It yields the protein CASSLQGSNEQFF. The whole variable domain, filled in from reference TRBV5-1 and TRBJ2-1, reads KAGVTQTPRYLIKTRGQQVTLSCSPISGHRSVSWYQQTPGQGLQFLFEYFSETQRNKGNFPGRFSGRQFSNSRSEMNVSTLELGDSALYLCASSLQGSNEQFFGPGTRLTVL.

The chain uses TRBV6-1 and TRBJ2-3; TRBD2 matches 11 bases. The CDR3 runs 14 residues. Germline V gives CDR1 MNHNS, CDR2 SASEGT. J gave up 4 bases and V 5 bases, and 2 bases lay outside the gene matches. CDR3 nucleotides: TGTGCCAGCAGTCTAGCGGGAGGCTCAGATACGCAGTATTTT. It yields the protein CASSLAGGSDTQYF.

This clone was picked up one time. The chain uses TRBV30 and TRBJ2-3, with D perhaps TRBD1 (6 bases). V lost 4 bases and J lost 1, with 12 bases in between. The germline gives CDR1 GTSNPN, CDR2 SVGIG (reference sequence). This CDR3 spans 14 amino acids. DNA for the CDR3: TGTGCCTGGACCACAGGGTCTGGCACAGATACGCAGTATTTT. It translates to CAWTTGSGTDTQYF.

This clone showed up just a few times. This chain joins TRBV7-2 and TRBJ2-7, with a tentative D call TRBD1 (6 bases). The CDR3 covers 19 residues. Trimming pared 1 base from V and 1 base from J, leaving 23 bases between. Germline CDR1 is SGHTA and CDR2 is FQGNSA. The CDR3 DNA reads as TGTGCCAGCAGCTTAGGAATGGGCAGGGGCCGCCGTAGTTCCTACGAGCAGTACTTC. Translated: CASSLGMGRGRRSSYEQYF. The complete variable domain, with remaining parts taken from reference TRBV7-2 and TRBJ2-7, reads GAGVSQSPSNKVTEKGKDVELRCDPISGHTALYWYRQSLGQGLEFLIYFQGNSAPDKSGLPSDRFSAERTGGSVSTLTIQRTQQEDSAVYLCASSLGMGRGRRSSYEQYFGPGTRLTVT.